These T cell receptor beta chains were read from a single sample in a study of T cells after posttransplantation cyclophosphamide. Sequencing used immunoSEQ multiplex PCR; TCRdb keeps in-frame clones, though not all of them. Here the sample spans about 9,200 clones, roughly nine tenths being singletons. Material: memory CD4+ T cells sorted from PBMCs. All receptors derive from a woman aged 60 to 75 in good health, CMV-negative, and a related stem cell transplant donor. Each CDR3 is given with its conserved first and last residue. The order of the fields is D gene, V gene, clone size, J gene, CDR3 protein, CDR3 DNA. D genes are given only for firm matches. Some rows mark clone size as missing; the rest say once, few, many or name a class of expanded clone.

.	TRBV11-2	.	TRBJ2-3	CASSVRDTRDTQYF	TGTGCCAGCAGCGTCCGGGACACCCGAGATACGCAGTATTTT
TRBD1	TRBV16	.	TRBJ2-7	CASSLGTVSYEQYF	TGTGCCAGCAGCTTGGGGACAGTCTCCTACGAGCAGTACTTC
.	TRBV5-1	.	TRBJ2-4	CASSPSQGLRAKNIQYF	TGCGCCAGCAGCCCCTCACAGGGTCTAAGGGCCAAAAACATTCAGTACTTC
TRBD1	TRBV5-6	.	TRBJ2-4	CASSAPDRSKNIQYF	TGTGCCAGCAGCGCCCCGGACAGGTCCAAAAACATTCAGTACTTC
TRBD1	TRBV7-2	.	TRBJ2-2	CASSYLQGASGELFF	TGTGCCAGCAGCTACCTCCAGGGGGCGAGCGGGGAGCTGTTTTTT
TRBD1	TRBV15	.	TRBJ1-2	CATSGPGQGSYGYTF	TGTGCCACCAGCGGGCCGGGACAGGGAAGCTATGGCTACACCTTC
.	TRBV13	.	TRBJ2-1	CASSLGGVGIYDNEQFF	TGTGCCAGCAGCTTAGGAGGGGTAGGGATTTACGACAATGAGCAGTTCTTC
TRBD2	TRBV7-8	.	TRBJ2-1	CASSLMTGGFLRSSYNEQFF	TGTGCCAGCAGCTTAATGACGGGGGGTTTCTTAAGGAGCTCCTACAATGAGCAGTTCTTC
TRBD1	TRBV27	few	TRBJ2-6	CASRNTGGYSGANVLTF	TGTGCCAGCAGAAACACAGGGGGGTACTCTGGGGCCAACGTCCTGACTTTC
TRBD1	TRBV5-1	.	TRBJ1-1	CASSFTGTGATEAFF	TGCGCCAGCAGCTTCACCGGGACAGGGGCCACTGAAGCTTTCTTT
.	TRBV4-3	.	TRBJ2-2	CASSLESTYTGELFF	TGCGCCAGCAGCCTAGAGAGTACTTACACCGGGGAGCTGTTTTTT
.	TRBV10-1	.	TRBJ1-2	CASLRRRAGYTF	TGCGCCAGCCTACGGCGGAGGGCAGGCTACACCTTC
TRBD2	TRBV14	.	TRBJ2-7	CASSLGLAGANYEQYF	TGTGCCAGCAGCCTAGGACTAGCGGGCGCTAATTACGAGCAGTACTTC
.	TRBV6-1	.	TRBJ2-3	CASSERAGSTDTQYF	TGTGCCAGCAGTGAACGCGCGGGGAGCACAGATACGCAGTATTTT
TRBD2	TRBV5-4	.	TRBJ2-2	CASSVSGRYTGELFF	TGTGCCAGCAGCGTAAGCGGGAGATACACCGGGGAGCTGTTTTTT
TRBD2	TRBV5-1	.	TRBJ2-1	CASSNPGTSGGNEQFF	TGCGCCAGCAGCAACCCCGGGACTAGCGGAGGGAATGAGCAGTTCTTC
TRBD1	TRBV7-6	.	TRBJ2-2	CASSHRTGNTGELFF	TGTGCCAGCAGCCACAGGACAGGGAACACCGGGGAGCTGTTTTTT
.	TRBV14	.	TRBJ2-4	CASSQGPGRKNF	TGTGCCAGCAGCCAAGGCCCAGGAAGGAAGAACTTC
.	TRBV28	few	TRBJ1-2	CATGPLTGGYTF	TGTGCCACGGGCCCCTTGACAGGAGGCTACACCTTC
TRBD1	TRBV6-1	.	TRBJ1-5	CASSRQGINQPQHF	TGTGCCAGCAGCCGACAGGGGATTAATCAGCCCCAGCATTTT
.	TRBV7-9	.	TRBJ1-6	CASSPEVGSPLHF	TGTGCCAGCAGCCCGGAGGTAGGGTCACCCCTCCACTTT
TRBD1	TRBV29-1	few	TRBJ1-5	CSASGGLNQPQHF	TGCAGCGCCTCAGGGGGGTTGAATCAGCCCCAGCATTTT
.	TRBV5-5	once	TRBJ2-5	CASSNPQGLETQYF	TGTGCCAGCAGCAACCCACAGGGTTTGGAGACCCAGTACTTC
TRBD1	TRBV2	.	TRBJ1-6	CASRSNRGVNSPLHF	TGTGCCAGCAGGTCCAACAGGGGAGTAAATTCCCCCCTCCACTTT
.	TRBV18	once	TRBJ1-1	CASSPDSMNTEAFF	TGTGCCAGCTCACCGGACAGCATGAACACTGAAGCTTTCTTT
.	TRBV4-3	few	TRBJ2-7	CASSQRRGEQYF	TGCGCCAGCAGCCAGAGGAGAGGCGAGCAGTACTTC
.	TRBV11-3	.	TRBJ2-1	CASSLGGSSYNEQFF	TGTGCCAGCAGCTTAGGAGGCAGCTCCTACAATGAGCAGTTCTTC
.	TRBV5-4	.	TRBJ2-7	CASSATVGYEQYF	TGTGCCAGCAGCGCGACTGTCGGTTACGAGCAGTACTTC
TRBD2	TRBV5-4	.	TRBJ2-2	CASSRGTRRTGELFF	TGTGCCAGCAGCCGAGGGACTAGACGTACCGGGGAGCTGTTTTTT
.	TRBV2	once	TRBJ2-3	CASAETGTDTQYF	TGTGCCAGCGCTGAGACTGGCACAGATACGCAGTATTTT
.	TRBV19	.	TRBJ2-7	CASSIRLVTLYEQYF	TGTGCCAGTAGTATACGACTAGTTACTCTCTACGAGCAGTACTTC
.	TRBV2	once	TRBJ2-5	CASRMGQGGRTQYF	TGTGCCAGCAGGATGGGCCAAGGGGGACGGACCCAGTACTTC
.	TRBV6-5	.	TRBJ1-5	CASSTLTTGQPQHF	TGTGCCAGCAGCACCCTTACTACGGGTCAGCCCCAGCATTTT
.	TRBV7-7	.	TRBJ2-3	CASSPGQGTDTQYF	TGTGCCAGCAGCCCGGGCCAGGGGACAGATACGCAGTATTTT
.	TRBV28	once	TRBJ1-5	CASTLSGGDNQPQHF	TGTGCCAGCACCCTTTCAGGAGGGGACAATCAGCCCCAGCATTTT
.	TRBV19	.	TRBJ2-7	CASSPRSGEYEQYF	TGTGCCAGTAGTCCTCGGTCGGGGGAGTACGAGCAGTACTTC
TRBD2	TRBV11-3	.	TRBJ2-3	CASSPLSGSHSDTQYF	TGTGCCAGCAGTCCCTTGAGCGGGAGCCATTCTGATACGCAGTATTTT
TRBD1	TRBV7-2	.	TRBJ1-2	CASSPGRTGLFSYGYTF	TGTGCCAGCAGCCCGGGTAGGACAGGGCTCTTTAGCTATGGCTACACCTTC
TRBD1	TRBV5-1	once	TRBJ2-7	CASSLTPGQGSYEQYF	TGCGCCAGCAGCTTGACTCCGGGACAGGGATCCTACGAGCAGTACTTC
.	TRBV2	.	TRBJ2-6	CASRGPGANVLTF	TGTGCCAGCAGGGGCCCTGGGGCCAACGTCCTGACTTTC
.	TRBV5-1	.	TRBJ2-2	CASSRREPNTGELFF	TGCGCCAGCAGCAGAAGAGAACCGAACACCGGGGAGCTGTTTTTT
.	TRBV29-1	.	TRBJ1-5	CSVAEAWDQPQHF	TGCAGCGTTGCGGAGGCCTGGGATCAGCCCCAGCATTTT
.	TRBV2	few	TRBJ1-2	CASSEARGGSYGYTF	TGTGCCAGCAGTGAAGCGCGGGGGGGCAGCTATGGCTACACCTTC
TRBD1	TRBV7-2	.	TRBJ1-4	CASSLGAGGPEKLFF	TGTGCCAGCAGCTTAGGCGCAGGGGGGCCTGAAAAACTGTTTTTT
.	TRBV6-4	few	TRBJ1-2	CASIKLLDNYGYTF	TGTGCCAGCATAAAACTACTCGATAACTATGGCTACACCTTC
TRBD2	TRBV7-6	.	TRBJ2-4	CASSPGPSGVENIQYF	TGTGCCAGCAGCCCTGGGCCTAGCGGGGTCGAAAACATTCAGTACTTC
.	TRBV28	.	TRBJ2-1	CASSPPDSYNEQFF	TGTGCCAGCAGTCCTCCGGACAGTTACAATGAGCAGTTCTTC
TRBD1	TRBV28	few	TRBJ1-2	CASSSPTGGGYTF	TGTGCCAGCAGTTCCCCGACAGGGGGCGGCTACACCTTC
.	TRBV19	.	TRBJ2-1	CASSIEFSSYNEQFF	TGTGCCAGTAGTATAGAGTTCAGCTCCTACAATGAGCAGTTCTTC
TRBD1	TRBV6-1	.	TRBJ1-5	CASKTGPNQPQHF	TGTGCCAGCAAGACAGGGCCTAATCAGCCCCAGCATTTT
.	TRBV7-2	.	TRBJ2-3	CASSPRGPSRDTQYF	TGTGCCAGCAGCCCTCGAGGGCCTAGCCGAGATACGCAGTATTTT
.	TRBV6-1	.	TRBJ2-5	CASRRGYQETQYF	TGTGCCAGCCGGCGGGGATACCAAGAGACCCAGTACTTC
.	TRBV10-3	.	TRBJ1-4	CAISRDNEKLFF	TGTGCCATCAGCAGGGATAATGAAAAACTGTTTTTT
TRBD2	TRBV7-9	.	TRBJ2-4	CASSRLAGGIGKNIQYF	TGTGCCAGCAGCCGACTAGCGGGAGGAATAGGCAAAAACATTCAGTACTTC
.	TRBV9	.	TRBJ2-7	CASSVDSGPYEQYF	TGTGCCAGCAGCGTAGATAGCGGCCCCTACGAGCAGTACTTC
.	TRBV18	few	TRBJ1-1	CASSPGLNTEAFF	TGTGCCAGCTCACCGGGCTTGAACACTGAAGCTTTCTTT
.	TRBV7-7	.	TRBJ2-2	CASSVTNTGELFF	TGTGCCAGCAGCGTAACGAACACCGGGGAGCTGTTTTTT
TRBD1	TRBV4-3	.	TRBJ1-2	CASSPATGGAFGYTF	TGCGCCAGCAGCCCGGCAACAGGGGGCGCATTTGGCTACACCTTC